The following is a TCR beta chain sequence with its context. Its matching antigen is unknown. With 3 bases removed from V and 6 bases from J, the gap between germline ends came to 9 bases. CDR3 length equals 13 residues. The germline CDR1 and CDR2 sequences are LNHNV and YYDKDF (reference sequence). The record originates from a study of Ad26.COV2.S vaccination and SARS-CoV-2 variants. Study-wide points: Breadth and depth estimates from TCRs may understate total T cell responses.

Clones were sequenced by immunoSEQ multiplex PCR, and TCRdb holds only the in-frame ones, with some missing. This table holds 85,000 to 95,000 clones, around 82% found once. The sample was peripheral blood, taken after recovery from COVID-19. J is TRBJ2-1 and V is TRBV15; D not certain. The sequence was collected from a human donor who had recovered from COVID-19. The CDR3 protein is CATSRGPSNEQFF. CDR3 DNA sequence: TGTGCCACCAGCAGGGGCCCTAGCAATGAGCAGTTCTTC.